These 18 T cell receptor beta chains were all obtained from the same sample, sequenced in a study of OX40 agonist ivuxolimab in advanced cancers. TCRdb's copy holds only in-frame clones and misses some; the assay was immunoSEQ multiplex PCR. The sample records around 54,000 clones, less than 95% being singletons. Sequencing used CD4+ or CD8+ T cells sorted from blood, obtained in a trial of the OX40 agonist ivuxolimab. These receptors all stem from an adult with an advanced solid tumor such as melanoma, head and neck, liver or kidney cancer.

The genes are TRBV7-3 and TRBJ1-1, with TRBD1 identical over 9 bases. Germline V gives CDR1 SGHTA, CDR2 FQGTGA. The CDR3 runs to 14 residues. V dropped 5 bases and J dropped 8; count of bases not matched to a gene: 9. CDR3 in amino acids: CASSVSGTGREAFF. The CDR3 region has the DNA TGTGCCAGCAGCGTTTCCGGGACAGGGAGAGAAGCTTTCTTT.

The chain combines TRBV7-6 with TRBJ2-1, with D uncertain. The V and J ends lost 2 bases and 3 bases respectively, with 8 bases between them. The V gene's germline CDR1 is SGHVS and CDR2 FNYEAQ. CDR3 length: 14 residues. The CDR3 here is CASSLLGLYNEQFF. Written as DNA, the CDR3 is TGTGCCAGCAGCTTATTGGGTCTCTACAATGAGCAGTTCTTC.

The chain uses TRBV19 and TRBJ2-2; TRBD1 matches 8 bases. V lost 6 bases to trimming and J lost 6 bases; unmatched junction nucleotides: 6. The CDR3 consists of 14 residues. Germline CDR1 reads LNHDA; CDR2 reads SQIVND (reference sequence). In nucleotides, the CDR3 is TGTGCCAGTAGCTCAACAGGGGGGCCCGGGGAGCTGTTTTTT. It translates to CASSSTGGPGELFF.

This rearrangement joins TRBV9 to TRBJ1-2, with 7 nucleotides matching TRBD1. This CDR3 has 15 amino acids. Germline V CDR1 and CDR2: SGDLS, YYNGEE. The trim removed 3 bases at V and 2 bases at J, leaving 7 bases unmatched. Written as DNA, the CDR3 is TGTGCCAGCAGCGCAAGGGACAGCCTGAACTATGGCTACACCTTC. Amino acid sequence: CASSARDSLNYGYTF.

V is TRBV2 and J is TRBJ2-1; D unclear. Trimming took off 8 bases at V and 9 bases at J, with 8 bases between the two ends. CDR3 size: 10 residues. CDR1 is SNHLY, CDR2 FYNNEI, per germline. CDR3 bases: TGTGCCAGCGTGTTGATTGAGCAGTTCTTC. This codes for CASVLIEQFF.

This rearrangement joins TRBV4-3 to TRBJ1-6; no definite D call. Looked up from germline, CDR1 is LGHNA and CDR2 is YSLEER. The CDR3 is 14 residues long. The V and J ends lost 1 base and 5 bases respectively, with 6 bases between them. The CDR3 sequence: CASSQGFHNSPLHF. CDR3 nucleotides: TGCGCCAGCAGCCAAGGTTTCCATAATTCACCCCTCCACTTT.

J is TRBJ2-6 and V is TRBV29-1; either TRBD1 or TRBD2 may supply D (6 bases each). Trimming took off 4 bases at V and 1 base at J, with 14 bases between the two ends. The CDR3 is 16 residues long. CDR1 and CDR2 from the germline V gene are SQVTM and ANQGSEA. In DNA, the CDR3 is TGCAGCGTTGTGGGGGGCGAGGCGTCTGGGGCCAACGTCCTGACTTTC. Its translation: CSVVGGEASGANVLTF. Combining the CDR3 with reference TRBV29-1 and TRBJ2-6 gives the whole variable domain SAVISQKPSRDICQRGTSLTIQCQVDSQVTMMFWYRQQPGQSLTLIATANQGSEATYESGFVIDKFPISRPNLTFSTLTVSNMSPEDSSIYLCSVVGGEASGANVLTFGAGSRLTVL.

The chain has TRBV9 and TRBJ1-2; a weak D match, TRBD1 (6 bases). Germline CDR1 SGDLS, CDR2 YYNGEE. Trimming removed 0 bases at V and 5 bases at J, with 17 bases between. The CDR3 runs 16 residues. The CDR3 sequence: CASSVASRGGGYGYTF. In nucleotides, the CDR3 is TGTGCCAGCAGCGTAGCTTCCCGGGGGGGCGGTTATGGCTACACCTTC.

V usage is TRBV27 and J usage is TRBJ1-5; 7 bases fit TRBD1. Trimming removed 2 bases from V and 7 bases from J; junction bases left unmatched: 2. CDR1 is MNHEY and CDR2 is SMNVEV in the germline V gene (reference sequence). CDR3 length: 13 amino acids. DNA of the CDR3: TGTGCCAGCAGTTTAGAGGGACAGCAGCCCCAGCATTTT. It encodes CASSLEGQQPQHF.

The chain carries TRBV19 and TRBJ2-3; 7 bases match TRBD1. Losses at the gene ends were 3 bases for V and 6 bases for J; bases not matched to a gene: 3. CDR1 and CDR2 (germline): LNHDA, SQIVND (reference sequence). The CDR3 contains 13 residues. Here the CDR3 reads CASSMGTADTQYF. DNA of the CDR3: TGTGCCAGTAGTATGGGGACAGCCGATACGCAGTATTTT.

The chain recombines TRBV25-1 with TRBJ2-7; D is ambiguous. CDR1 and CDR2 (germline): MGHDK, SYGVNS. The CDR3 totals 14 residues. V lost 1 base, J lost 0 bases, and 7 bases lay in between. As DNA, the CDR3 is TGTGCCAGCAGTGAATTCGAAGACTCCTACGAGCAGTACTTC. Its translation is CASSEFEDSYEQYF.

This rearrangement joins TRBV27 to TRBJ2-3, with D possibly TRBD1 on 6 matching bases. CDR1 MNHEY and CDR2 SMNVEV come from the germline V gene (reference sequence). Trimming stripped 3 bases from V and 6 bases from J, with 10 bases between. This CDR3 has 13 residues. The CDR3 spells CASSLAGVDTQYF. CDR3 sequence (DNA): TGTGCCAGCAGTTTGGCAGGGGTGGATACGCAGTATTTT.

The rearrangement links TRBV28 to TRBJ2-1; the D gene is possibly TRBD2 (5 bases). The CDR3 has 14 residues. Trimming removed 3 bases at V and 5 bases at J, with 11 bases between. The germline CDR1 and CDR2 sequences are MDHEN and SYDVKM. CDR3 amino acids: CASSLVTMNNEQFF. The CDR3 DNA reads TGTGCCAGCAGTTTGGTGACTATGAACAATGAGCAGTTCTTC.

The genes are TRBV5-5 and TRBJ1-5; 7 bases align to TRBD1. The CDR3 runs to 16 residues. V lost 4 bases to trimming and J lost 4 bases; unmatched junction nucleotides: 11. CDR1 SGHKS and CDR2 YYEKEE come from the germline V gene (reference sequence). The CDR3 region has the DNA TGTGCCAGCAGCCTCGGACAGGCCCTCCCGAATCAGCCCCAGCATTTT. Amino acids: CASSLGQALPNQPQHF.

The V gene is TRBV28, the J gene TRBJ2-7; 10 nucleotides agree with TRBD2. This CDR3 comprises 17 residues. Germline assignment: CDR1 MDHEN and CDR2 SYDVKM. Losses at the gene ends were 1 base for V and 1 base for J; bases not matched to a gene: 7. Here the CDR3 reads CASSLFPTSGPSYEQYF. CDR3 nucleotide sequence: TGTGCCAGCAGTTTATTCCCGACTAGCGGGCCGTCCTACGAGCAGTACTTC.

The chain recombines TRBV13 with TRBJ2-7, with 8 bases that match TRBD2. In germline, CDR1 is PRHDT, CDR2 FYEKMQ (reference sequence). Unmatched junction bases numbered 5, after V lost 4 bases and J lost 6 bases. The CDR3 contains 13 residues. The CDR3 loop reads CASSSGTRGEQYF. In DNA form, the CDR3 reads TGTGCCAGCAGCTCCGGGACTAGAGGCGAGCAGTACTTC.

The rearrangement joins TRBV4-3 to TRBJ2-7; perhaps TRBD1 as D (5 bases). The CDR3 is 15 amino acids. CDR1 and CDR2 from the germline V gene are LGHNA and YSLEER. The V end was cut by 1 base, the J end by 3 bases, with 13 bases between. The CDR3 region is CASSQVQGPLYEQYF. CDR3 nucleotide sequence: TGCGCCAGCAGCCAAGTCCAGGGCCCCCTCTACGAGCAGTACTTC.

The chain combines TRBV27 with TRBJ1-1; D not certain. The CDR3 runs 14 residues. CDR1 is MNHEY, CDR2 SMNVEV, per germline (reference sequence). The V end lost 0 bases, the J end lost 5 bases, and 10 bases lay between the germline ends. CDR3 sequence reads: CASSLSSDWTEAFF. The CDR3 region has the DNA TGTGCCAGCAGTTTATCCTCAGATTGGACTGAAGCTTTCTTT.